Below, 31 T cell receptor beta chains from the same sample are listed, as sequenced in a study of T cell responses to AZD1222 COVID-19 vaccine (dated by TCRdb to the early 2020s). The sample's time point, from its label and the paper: about 28 days (+/-7) after the second vaccine dose. The library came from the immunoSEQ multiplex PCR assay. As stored in TCRdb, this immuneACCESS dataset retains in-frame rearrangements with V and J assigned. A fraction of the clones does not appear; measured against another copy, unresolved V genes explain less than half of the discrepancy, and the remainder lacks a known reason. This sample holds approximately 52,000 clones; roughly 87% were observed only once. The ten largest clones take up less than 3.5% of the sample. Sequenced material: peripheral blood, taken 28 days after the second AZD1222 dose. The receptor set was obtained from an adult who received the AZD1222 COVID-19 vaccine.

The chain joins TRBV4-2 to TRBJ2-4; TRBD2 matches at 16 bases. V lost 0 bases and J lost 1; bases outside the gene matches: 12. The CDR3 has 22 residues. CDR1 and CDR2 from the germline V gene are LGHNA and YNFKEQ. This CDR3 is CASSQEGLPGLAGGGAKNIQYF. CDR3 bases: TGTGCCAGCAGCCAAGAGGGCCTTCCGGGACTAGCGGGAGGGGGGGCCAAAAACATTCAGTACTTC.

CDR3 sequence: CATSEPGQGQAFF. DNA for the CDR3: TGTGCCACCAGTGAACCCGGACAGGGACAAGCTTTCTTT. The rearrangement joins TRBV24-1 to TRBJ1-1, with 8 bases identical to TRBD1. The trim removed 4 bases at V and 9 bases at J, leaving 6 bases unmatched. The CDR3 loop spans 13 amino acids. The V gene's germline CDR1 is KGHDR and CDR2 SFDVKD.

This clone was seen more than once but under ten times. The rearrangement joins TRBV24-1 to TRBJ2-1, with D possibly TRBD1 on 5 matching bases. V dropped 2 bases and J dropped 0 bases, with 10 bases sitting between them. CDR3 length: 16 residues. Germline CDR1 and CDR2: KGHDR and SFDVKD. The CDR3: CATSDWGGSSYNEQFF. CDR3 nucleotides: TGTGCCACCAGTGATTGGGGCGGAAGCTCCTACAATGAGCAGTTCTTC.

In DNA form, the CDR3 reads TGTGCCAGCAGTCGACTAGCGGGAGGAATCAATGAGCAGTTCTTC. Its translation: CASSRLAGGINEQFF. This chain links TRBV2 with TRBJ2-1; 13 bases agree with TRBD2. CDR3 length: 15 amino acids. Trimming at V came to 5 bases and at J to 6 bases, leaving 4 bases not matched to a gene. CDR1 is SNHLY, CDR2 FYNNEI, per germline.

The chain recombines TRBV10-2 with TRBJ1-1; D gene uncertain. Trimming cost V 3 bases and J 6 bases, with 20 bases left between them. The germline gives CDR1 WSHSY, CDR2 SAAADI. The CDR3 has 16 residues. CDR3 amino acids: CASSDLGWSGKAEAFF. The CDR3 DNA reads as TGCGCCAGCAGTGATTTGGGATGGAGCGGTAAGGCTGAAGCTTTCTTT.

The chain joins TRBV2 to TRBJ2-3; 11 bases are a match to TRBD2. V lost 3 bases to trimming and J lost 5 bases; unmatched junction nucleotides: 4. This CDR3 region has 15 residues. Germline CDR1 is SNHLY and CDR2 is FYNNEI. The CDR3 DNA is TGTGCCAGCAGTGACCCTGGACTAGCGGGAGATACGCAGTATTTT. Amino acids: CASSDPGLAGDTQYF.

The gene calls are TRBV7-9 and TRBJ2-2; D is possibly TRBD1 or TRBD2 (6 bases each). The CDR3 runs 15 residues. The ends were cut back, 4 bases at V and 5 bases at J, with 14 bases in the middle. CDR1 SEHNR and CDR2 FQNEAQ come from the germline V gene (reference sequence). This chain's CDR3 is CASSSDRRATGELFF. CDR3 nucleotide sequence: TGTGCCAGCAGCTCAGACAGGAGGGCTACCGGGGAGCTGTTTTTT.

This sequence joins TRBV19 and TRBJ2-1; D unresolved. The CDR3 runs to 13 residues. V was pared by 5 bases and J by 3 bases, with 8 bases between. Germline V CDR1 and CDR2: LNHDA, SQIVND (reference sequence). The CDR3 loop is CASSLSSYNEQFF. In DNA, the CDR3 is TGTGCCAGTAGTCTCTCCAGCTACAATGAGCAGTTCTTC.

As for this clone: Additional DNA sequences in this sample encode the identical CDR3. The genes are TRBV6-5 and TRBJ1-2; 8 bases agree with TRBD1. Germline CDR1 is MNHEY and CDR2 is SVGAGI. This CDR3 is 14 amino acids long. Trimming at V came to 2 bases and at J to 2 bases, leaving 1 base not matched to a gene. CDR3 DNA: TGTGCCAGCAGTTACGGGACAGGAAACTATGGCTACACCTTC. It specifies CASSYGTGNYGYTF.

This rearrangement joins TRBV7-3 to TRBJ2-2, with 9 bases that match TRBD1. CDR1 is SGHTA, CDR2 FQGTGA, per germline. This CDR3 has 13 amino acids. Unmatched junction bases numbered 2, after V lost 6 bases and J lost 6 bases. The CDR3 spells CASSRQGAGELFF. As DNA, the CDR3 is TGTGCCAGCAGTAGACAGGGGGCCGGGGAGCTGTTTTTT.

The J gene is TRBJ2-5, the V gene TRBV28; D is unresolved. The CDR3 has 13 residues. V was pared by 3 bases and J by 3 bases, with 8 bases between. Germline V gene data show CDR1 as MDHEN and CDR2 as SYDVKM. The DNA of the CDR3 is TGTGCCAGCAGTTTTGCCGGTAAAGAGACCCAGTACTTC. Protein product: CASSFAGKETQYF.

This clone came up a few times. The chain employs TRBV13 and TRBJ2-4, with a possible D match to TRBD2 (6 bases). CDR1 PRHDT and CDR2 FYEKMQ come from the germline V gene (reference sequence). The CDR3 is 17 amino acids. V was shortened by 5 bases and J by 7 bases, with 24 bases between the two germline ends. Written as DNA, the CDR3 is TGTGCCAGCAGCCCCTATGACCCCCGGGAGTGGTCGAACATTCAGTACTTC. The encoded protein is CASSPYDPREWSNIQYF.

V is TRBV28 and J is TRBJ1-5, with TRBD1 as a possible D gene (6 bases). Trimming pared 2 bases from V and 5 bases from J, leaving 10 bases between. The CDR3 has 14 amino acids. Germline V gene data show CDR1 as MDHEN and CDR2 as SYDVKM. CDR3 coding DNA: TGTGCCAGCAGTTTAGTGGGGGGCGATCAGCCCCAGCATTTT. This gives the protein CASSLVGGDQPQHF.

The table lists this clone with a count of one. The genes are TRBV19 and TRBJ2-7; D is unclear. Per the germline V gene, CDR1 is LNHDA and CDR2 is SQIVND (reference sequence). V lost 7 bases, J lost 2 bases, and 15 bases lay in between. CDR3 length equals 14 residues. The chain's CDR3 is CASKQHSDTYEQYF. In DNA form, the CDR3 reads TGTGCCAGTAAGCAACACAGTGATACCTACGAGCAGTACTTC.

This chain connects TRBV30 to TRBJ2-7; D remains ambiguous. The V end was cut by 0 bases, the J end by 5 bases, with 11 bases between. Germline V gene sequence: CDR1 GTSNPN, CDR2 SVGIG (reference sequence). This CDR3 is built from 13 residues. CDR3 in DNA: TGTGCCTGGAGTGTAAGTCTAGTTGACGAGCAGTACTTC. Protein sequence: CAWSVSLVDEQYF. The full variable domain, in which reference TRBV30 and TRBJ2-7 provide the parts outside the CDR3, is SQTIHQWPATLVQPVGSPLSLECTVEGTSNPNLYWYRQAAGRGLQLLFYSVGIGQISSEVPQNLSASRPQDRQFILSSKKLLLSDSGFYLCAWSVSLVDEQYFGPGTRLTVT.

This chain uses TRBV16 with TRBJ2-2; unclear D gene. Trimming pared 2 bases from V and 7 bases from J, leaving 17 bases between. CDR3 length equals 16 residues. CDR1 and CDR2 (germline): KGHSY, FQNENV. The CDR3 region has the DNA TGTGCCAGCAGCCAAGTGAGGCCCTCTACTAACGGGGAGCTGTTTTTT. Residues: CASSQVRPSTNGELFF.

The V gene is TRBV5-1, the J gene TRBJ1-3, with TRBD1 as a possible D gene (5 bases). The germline V and J ends were trimmed by 4 bases and 1 base, with 12 bases remaining between them. Per germline, CDR1 SGHRS and CDR2 YFSETQ. This CDR3 contains 15 residues. CDR3: CASSTAGGSGNTIYF. In nucleotides, the CDR3 is TGCGCCAGCAGCACGGCCGGGGGATCTGGAAACACCATATATTTT.

This sequence joins TRBV5-1 and TRBJ2-1; TRBD2 aligns across 13 bases. Germline values: CDR1 SGHRS, CDR2 YFSETQ. The CDR3 loop spans 15 amino acids. V was clipped by 4 bases and J by 5 bases; unmatched bases: 3. CDR3 residues: CASSGGLAGNNEQFF. The CDR3 nucleotides read TGCGCCAGCAGCGGGGGACTAGCGGGAAACAATGAGCAGTTCTTC.

The chain has TRBV18 and TRBJ2-7; perhaps TRBD2 as D (6 bases). V was clipped by 1 base and J by 2 bases, with 15 bases between them. The germline V gene encodes CDR1 KGHSH and CDR2 LQKENI. The CDR3 extends over 16 amino acids. DNA for the CDR3: TGTGCCAGCTCACCACAGCGAGCGGGTGGGACCTACGAGCAGTACTTC. Its translation is CASSPQRAGGTYEQYF.

The chain has TRBV7-8 and TRBJ1-6, with D possibly matching TRBD1 (5 bases). The V end was cut by 5 bases, the J end by 7 bases, with 12 bases between. CDR3 length: 14 amino acids. Germline lookup yields CDR1 SGHVS and CDR2 FQNEAQ. CDR3 protein: CASSQVGGNSPLHF. CDR3 nucleotide sequence: TGTGCCAGCAGCCAGGTGGGGGGAAATTCACCCCTCCACTTT.

The J gene is TRBJ2-5, the V gene TRBV6-5; a possible D gene is TRBD2 (6 bases). Germline V lookup: CDR1 MNHEY, CDR2 SVGAGI. CDR3 size: 16 residues. Trimming stripped 3 bases from V and 1 base from J, with 15 bases between. CDR3 bases: TGTGCCAGCAGTTATGAGAGCGGGCAAAGCCAAGAGACCCAGTACTTC. Translation: CASSYESGQSQETQYF.

The chain has TRBV6-4 and TRBJ2-1, with a tentative D call TRBD1 (7 bases). Trimming stripped 0 bases from V and 7 bases from J, with 10 bases between. The V gene's germline CDR1 is MRHNA and CDR2 SNTAGT. This CDR3 comprises 14 residues. The CDR3 nucleotides are TGTGCCAGCAGTGACTCGGCAGGGGGGAATGAGCAGTTCTTC. Its protein is CASSDSAGGNEQFF.

This clone occurred once. The chain has TRBV7-9 and TRBJ2-5, with 11 nucleotides matching TRBD2. The CDR3 loop spans 14 amino acids. CDR1 SEHNR and CDR2 FQNEAQ come from the germline V gene (reference sequence). Trimming cost V 7 bases and J 1 base; bases outside gene matches: 2. The CDR3 loop reads CASTGTSGQETQYF. The CDR3 nucleotides read TGTGCCAGCACCGGGACTAGCGGCCAAGAGACCCAGTACTTC. The full variable domain, with the rest looked up from reference TRBV7-9 and TRBJ2-5, is DTGVSQNPRHKITKRGQNVTFRCDPISEHNRLYWYRQTLGQGPEFLTYFQNEAQLEKSRLLSDRFSAERPKGSFSTLEIQRTEQGDSAMYLCASTGTSGQETQYFGPGTRLLVL.

This clone has only one observation. This chain connects TRBV3-1 (or the pseudogene TRBV3-2) to TRBJ1-6; possible D gene TRBD1, 5 bases. Trimming removed 2 bases from V and 10 bases from J, with 15 bases in between. Germline CDR1 reads LGHDT; CDR2 reads YNNKEL (reference sequence). The CDR3 consists of 15 residues. As DNA, the CDR3 is TGTGCCAGCAGCCAAACATCAATTAGGGGATCACCCCTCCACTTT. This translates into CASSQTSIRGSPLHF.

The chain has TRBV5-1 and TRBJ1-4, with 7 bases fitting TRBD1. Trimming cost V 4 bases and J 7 bases; bases outside gene matches: 4. This CDR3 spans 13 amino acids. Germline V gives CDR1 SGHRS, CDR2 YFSETQ. The DNA for the CDR3 is TGCGCCAGCAGCCGACAGGGAGGTGAAAAACTGTTTTTT. Encoded protein: CASSRQGGEKLFF.

The genes are TRBV2 and TRBJ2-2, with D possibly TRBD2 on 5 matching bases. Trimming shortened V by 5 bases and J by 2 bases, and 12 bases separated the two germline ends. This CDR3 contains 15 residues. Germline loops: CDR1 SNHLY, CDR2 FYNNEI. CDR3 bases: TGTGCCAGCAGTCCACTAGGGCTTAACACCGGGGAGCTGTTTTTT. Its translation is CASSPLGLNTGELFF. The full variable domain, with the rest looked up from reference TRBV2 and TRBJ2-2, is EPEVTQTPSHQVTQMGQEVILRCVPISNHLYFYWYRQILGQKVEFLVSFYNNEISEKSEIFDDQFSVERPDGSNFTLKIRSTKLEDSAMYFCASSPLGLNTGELFFGEGSRLTVL.

The table lists this clone with a count of one. The rearrangement uses TRBV4-2 and TRBJ1-1; D unclear. Trimming removed 4 bases at V and 1 base at J, with 10 bases between. The length of the CDR3 is 14 residues. CDR1 is LGHNA and CDR2 is YNFKEQ in the germline V gene. The CDR3: CASSPSARNTEAFF. The CDR3 DNA reads TGTGCCAGCAGCCCATCGGCGAGGAACACTGAAGCTTTCTTT.

CDR3 amino acids: CASSTASGRALNEQFF. CDR3 coding DNA: TGTGCCAGTAGTACCGCTAGCGGGAGGGCCCTGAATGAGCAGTTCTTC. J is TRBJ2-1 and V is TRBV19; 12 positions agree with TRBD2. The CDR3 totals 16 residues. Germline-derived CDR1 and CDR2 are LNHDA and SQIVND (reference sequence). Trimming at V came to 4 bases and at J to 7 bases, leaving 8 bases not matched to a gene.

The rearrangement uses TRBV29-1 and TRBJ2-1; the match to TRBD2 covers 14 bases. The J segment lost 8 bases and the V segment lost 8 bases, leaving 8 bases of the junction unmatched. Germline V CDR1 and CDR2: SQVTM, ANQGSEA. The CDR3 extends over 14 amino acids. The CDR3 sequence is CSTLTSGRGDEQFF. Here the CDR3 DNA reads TGCAGCACCCTGACTAGCGGGAGGGGCGATGAGCAGTTCTTC.

This chain uses TRBV24-1 with TRBJ2-1; 8 nucleotides agree with TRBD2. The CDR3 spans 15 residues. V trimming: 7 bases; J trimming: 5 bases; junction bases outside the gene matches: 9. Germline-derived CDR1 and CDR2 are KGHDR and SFDVKD. CDR3 residues: CATSPPRAGDNEQFF. The CDR3, as DNA: TGTGCCACCAGCCCGCCCAGAGCGGGAGACAATGAGCAGTTCTTC.

The chain couples TRBV3-1 (or the pseudogene TRBV3-2) to TRBJ2-5, with 13 bases that match TRBD2. J gave up 1 base and V 1 base, and 3 bases lay outside the gene matches. The CDR3 consists of 17 residues. The germline V gene encodes CDR1 LGHDT and CDR2 YNNKEL (reference sequence). CDR3 nucleotides: TGTGCCAGCAGCCAAGGGGGACTAGCGGGACTCCAAGAGACCCAGTACTTC. Translated, it gives CASSQGGLAGLQETQYF.